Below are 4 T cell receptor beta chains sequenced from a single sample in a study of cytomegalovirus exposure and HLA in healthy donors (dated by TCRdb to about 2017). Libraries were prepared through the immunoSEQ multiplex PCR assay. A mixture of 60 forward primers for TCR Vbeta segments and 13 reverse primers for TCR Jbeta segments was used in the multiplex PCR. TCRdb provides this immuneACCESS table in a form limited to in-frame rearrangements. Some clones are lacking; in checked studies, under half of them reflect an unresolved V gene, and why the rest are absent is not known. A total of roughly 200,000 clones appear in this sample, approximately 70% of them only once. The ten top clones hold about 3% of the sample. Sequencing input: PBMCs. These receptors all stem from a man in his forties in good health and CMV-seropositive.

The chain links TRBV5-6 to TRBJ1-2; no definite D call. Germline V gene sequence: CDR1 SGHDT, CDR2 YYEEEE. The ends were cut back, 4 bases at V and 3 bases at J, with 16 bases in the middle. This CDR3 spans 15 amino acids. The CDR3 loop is CASSRRRAGDYGYTF. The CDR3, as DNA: TGTGCCAGCAGCCGCAGGCGGGCTGGTGACTATGGCTACACCTTC.

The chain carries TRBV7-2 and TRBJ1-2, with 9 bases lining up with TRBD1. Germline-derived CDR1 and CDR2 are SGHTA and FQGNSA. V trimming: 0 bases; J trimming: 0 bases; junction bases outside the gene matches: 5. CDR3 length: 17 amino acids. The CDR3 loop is CASSLAMDRGANYGYTF. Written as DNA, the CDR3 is TGTGCCAGCAGCTTAGCGATGGACAGGGGTGCTAACTATGGCTACACCTTC.

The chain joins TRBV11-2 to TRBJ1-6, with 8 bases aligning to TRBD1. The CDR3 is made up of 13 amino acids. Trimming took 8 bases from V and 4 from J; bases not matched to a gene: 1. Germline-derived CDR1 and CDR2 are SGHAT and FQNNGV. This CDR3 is CASGQGYNSPLHF. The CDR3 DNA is TGTGCCAGCGGACAGGGTTATAATTCACCCCTCCACTTT.

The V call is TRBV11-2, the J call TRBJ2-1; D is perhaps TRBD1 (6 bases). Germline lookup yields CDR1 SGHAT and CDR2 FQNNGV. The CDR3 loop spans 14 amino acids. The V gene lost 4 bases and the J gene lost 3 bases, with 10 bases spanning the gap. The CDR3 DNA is TGTGCCAGCAGCTACAGGGTTAACTACAATGAGCAGTTCTTC. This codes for CASSYRVNYNEQFF.